The T cell receptor beta chain under discussion was sequenced for a study of cytomegalovirus exposure and HLA in healthy donors. Study in general: From approximately 170 million T cells, an earlier analysis saw roughly 100 million unique TCR beta sequences.

The primer mix had 60 Vbeta and 13 Jbeta primers. Measured with immunoSEQ multiplex PCR; TCRdb has only the in-frame clones, and not every one. Found here are about 43,000 clones; the top ten clones hold approximately 1.7%. Germline CDR1 LNHDA, CDR2 SQIVND (reference sequence). The CDR3 totals 15 residues. The V segment lost 8 bases and the J segment 7 bases; nucleotides outside the gene matches: 15. Sequences were obtained from PBMCs. V usage is TRBV19 and J usage is TRBJ1-2; 8 nucleotides agree with TRBD1. The clonotype comes from a woman in her twenties or thirties in good health and CMV-seronegative. In DNA form, the CDR3 reads TGTGCCAGTCCCTTGACAGGGGAGATTAGCGTTGGCTACACCTTC. Amino acids: CASPLTGEISVGYTF. Full variable domain (missing parts from reference TRBV19 and TRBJ1-2): DGGITQSPKYLFRKEGQNVTLSCEQNLNHDAMYWYRQDPGQGLRLIYYSQIVNDFQKGDIAEGYSVSREKKESFPLTVTSAQKNPTAFYLCASPLTGEISVGYTFGSGTRLTVV.